This T cell receptor beta chain derives from a study of neoadjuvant anti-PD-1 for oral cavity cancer. Across the study: Before surgery, most patients got three to four biweekly 3 mg/kg nivolumab doses.

Time point reported: after neoadjuvant nivolumab, at surgical resection. Analysis of PBMCs was direct, with no culture step. Assay used: immunoSEQ multiplex PCR; TCRdb lists only in-frame clones, some missing. The sample comprises tens of thousands of clones, 77% of which are singletons, and roughly 5% rests with the top ten. The junction had 4 bases not matched to a gene; V was cut back by 7 bases and J by 0 bases. The CDR3 is 13 amino acids. Germline V lookup: CDR1 GTSNPN, CDR2 SVGIG (reference sequence). In this sample, this clone turned up a few times. Sequences were derived from PBMCs, sampled after nivolumab (anti-PD-1) treatment. V gene TRBV30 combines with J gene TRBJ1-1, with 8 bases fitting TRBD1. The TCR comes from a person aged 35 to 85 with oral cavity squamous cell carcinoma. CDR3 sequence reads: CAFGTGMNTEAFF. For the CDR3, the DNA is TGTGCCTTCGGGACAGGTATGAACACTGAAGCTTTCTTT.